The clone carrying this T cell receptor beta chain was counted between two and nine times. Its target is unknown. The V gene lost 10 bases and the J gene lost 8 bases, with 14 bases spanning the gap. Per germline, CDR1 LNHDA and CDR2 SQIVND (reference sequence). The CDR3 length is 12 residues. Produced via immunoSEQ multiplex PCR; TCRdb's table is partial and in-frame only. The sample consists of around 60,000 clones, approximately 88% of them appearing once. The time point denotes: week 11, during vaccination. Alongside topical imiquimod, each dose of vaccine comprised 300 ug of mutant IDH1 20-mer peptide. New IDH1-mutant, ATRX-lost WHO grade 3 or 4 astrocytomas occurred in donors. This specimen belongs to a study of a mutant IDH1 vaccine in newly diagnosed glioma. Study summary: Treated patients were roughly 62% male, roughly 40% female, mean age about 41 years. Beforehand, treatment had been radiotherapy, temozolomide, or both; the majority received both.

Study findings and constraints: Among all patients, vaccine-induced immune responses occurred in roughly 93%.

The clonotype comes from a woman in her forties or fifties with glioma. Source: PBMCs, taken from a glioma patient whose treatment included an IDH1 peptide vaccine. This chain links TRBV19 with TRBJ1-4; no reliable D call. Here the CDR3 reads CATRLNGEKLFF. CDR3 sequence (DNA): TGTGCCACTAGATTGAATGGAGAAAAACTGTTTTTT.